Listed below are T cell receptor beta chains from one sample, sequenced in a study of blood T cells in healthy people across ages. TCRdb redid the calling of the 5' RACE reads with MiXCR, one entry per CDR3 protein. This sample has around 900,000 distinct CDR3 sequences, with 45% to 60% found just once. Sequencing input: blood. The receptors stem from a woman aged 55-70 years in good health. Both conserved end residues are part of each CDR3. The D gene is left open where the match is weak. The size entry is marked missing in some rows and otherwise reads once, few, many or a size class.

NA TRBJ2-1 TRBV12-3/TRBV12-4 NA TGTGCCAGCAGTTTCTCCCAGAGCCCCCACAATGAGCAGTTCTTC CASSFSQSPHNEQFF
NA TRBJ1-4 TRBV3-1 NA TGTGCCAGCAGCCAGCGGATCCGTGAAAAACTGTTTTTT CASSQRIREKLFF
TRBD2 TRBJ2-1 TRBV12-3/TRBV12-4 NA TGTGCCAGCACTCTCCAAACAGGCGGGAGGAATGAGCAGTTCTTC CASTLQTGGRNEQFF
NA TRBJ2-5 TRBV24-1 few TGTGCCACCTCGGACGGACACCAAGAGACCCAGTACTTC CATSDGHQETQYF
NA TRBJ2-5 TRBV4-1 NA TGCGCCAGCAGCCAAGGGCCAACGGCCGGGACCCAGTACTTC CASSQGPTAGTQYF
NA TRBJ2-7 TRBV4-3 NA TGCGCCAGCAGCCAAGAAGTCGGGGTCCCCTACAATGAGCAGTACTTC CASSQEVGVPYNEQYF
TRBD1 TRBJ2-1 TRBV29-1 few TGCAGCGGGGGACAGGGGTATTGGGGGAGTCGGAATGAGCAGTTCTTC CSGGQGYWGSRNEQFF
NA TRBJ2-7 TRBV28 NA TGTGCCAGCACCCCCAGTGTACCCTACGAGCAGTACTTC CASTPSVPYEQYF
TRBD2 TRBJ2-1 TRBV29-1 few TGCAGCGTTGTTATAGCTAGCGGGGCTTACAATGAGCAGTTCTTC CSVVIASGAYNEQFF
NA TRBJ2-2 TRBV7-3 NA TGTGCCAGCAGCCCGACGGTGACAGGAGGCGAGCTGTTTTTT CASSPTVTGGELFF
NA TRBJ2-3 TRBV6-1 NA TGTGCCAGCAGGAAGAGCTGGGACGGACGCACAGATACGCAGTATTTT CASRKSWDGRTDTQYF
NA TRBJ2-1 TRBV10-2 NA TGCGCCAGCAGCGACGGACAGATCCGGGGTGAGCAGTTCTTC CASSDGQIRGEQFF
NA TRBJ1-1 TRBV29-1 NA TGCAGCGTTGAAAGGGGAGGATTGAACACTGAAGCTTTCTTT CSVERGGLNTEAFF
NA TRBJ1-2 TRBV5-6 NA TGTGCCAGCAACCTGGGGCGCAACTATGGCTACACCTTC CASNLGRNYGYTF
NA TRBJ1-1 TRBV4-2 NA TGTGCCAGCAGCCAAGATCACGTCGGTAGGGGTGAAGCTTTCTTT CASSQDHVGRGEAFF
NA TRBJ2-3 TRBV12-3/TRBV12-4 many TGTGCCAGCAGCCCTGGACAGACGCGCACAGATACGCAGTATTTT CASSPGQTRTDTQYF
NA TRBJ2-7 TRBV6-1 few TGTGCCAGCAGTGAAGCGCTGGGGACAAAATCCTACGAGCAGTACTTC CASSEALGTKSYEQYF
TRBD2 TRBJ2-3 TRBV15 few TGTGCCACCAGCAGAGAAGGACTAGCGGGAGTCCCCTATACGCAGTATTTT CATSREGLAGVPYTQYF
TRBD1 TRBJ2-5 TRBV20-1 NA TGCAGTGCTCCCGGGACAGGGAAGCTGACCCAGTACTTC CSAPGTGKLTQYF
NA TRBJ2-1 TRBV11-2 NA TGTGCCAGCAGCCCCGGACCCCCCCCCAATGAGCAGTTCTTC CASSPGPPPNEQFF
NA TRBJ1-1 TRBV25-1 NA TGTGCCAGCAGTGAATCCGTTGGGTGGGGGGAGAACACTGAAGCTTTCTTT CASSESVGWGENTEAFF
NA TRBJ2-7 TRBV14 few TGTGCCAGCAGCCAAGGGACCCACCTTCTATACGAGCAGTACTTC CASSQGTHLLYEQYF
NA TRBJ2-5 TRBV7-9 NA TGTGCCAGCAACCCCCCGGGACTAGGGGGCGAGACCCAGTACTTC CASNPPGLGGETQYF
TRBD2 TRBJ2-7 TRBV20-1 NA TGCAGTGCTAGAGATGGGAGCGGGAGCTCCTACGAGCAGTACTTC CSARDGSGSSYEQYF
TRBD2 TRBJ2-7 TRBV2 NA TGTGCCAGCAGCCGATCACTAGCGGCCATCTACAATGAGCAGTACTTC CASSRSLAAIYNEQYF
NA TRBJ2-3 TRBV4-1 NA TGCGCCAGCAGCCAAGATCGGGGGAGCACAGATACGCAGTATTTT CASSQDRGSTDTQYF
NA TRBJ2-3 TRBV28 few TGTGCCAGTTTCTCCACGGGTCGAGGAGATACGCAGTATTTT CASFSTGRGDTQYF
TRBD2 TRBJ2-1 TRBV6-2/TRBV6-3 few TGTGCCAGCAGTTCCTGGGCCGGGGGGAATGAGCAGTTCTTC CASSSWAGGNEQFF
TRBD1 TRBJ2-5 TRBV29-1 NA TGCAGCGCTCAGGACAGGAAAGAGACCCAGTACTTC CSAQDRKETQYF
TRBD1 TRBJ2-7 TRBV20-1 NA TGCAGTGCTAGCGGACAGGAAGGCTCCTACGAGCAGTACTTC CSASGQEGSYEQYF
TRBD1 TRBJ1-6 TRBV7-9 NA TGTGCCAGCAGAACAGGGGATAATTCACCCCTCCACTTT CASRTGDNSPLHF
TRBD2 TRBJ2-3 TRBV12-3/TRBV12-4 NA TGTGCCAGCACCCGGACTAGCGGGAAATACACAGATACGCAGTATTTT CASTRTSGKYTDTQYF
TRBD1 TRBJ1-5 TRBV7-2 NA TGTGCCAGCAGCTTAGCTACAGGGGGCCATCAGCCCCAGCATTTT CASSLATGGHQPQHF
NA TRBJ2-1 TRBV6-2/TRBV6-3 few TGTGCCAGCAGTTCCAGATCGGTATCTGTGCAGTTCTTC CASSSRSVSVQFF
NA TRBJ2-5 TRBV27 NA TGTGCCAGCAGTACCACGCCATTGGCCAATGAGCAGTACTTC CASSTTPLANEQYF
TRBD2 TRBJ2-5 TRBV5-1 few TGCGCCAGCAGCACAGGACTAGCGGGGAATCAGACCCAGTACTTC CASSTGLAGNQTQYF
TRBD1 TRBJ2-2 TRBV11-2 few TGTGCCAGCAGTGTCACAGGGGGCCCCGGGGAGCTGTTTTTT CASSVTGGPGELFF
TRBD2 TRBJ2-5 TRBV6-2/TRBV6-3 NA TGTGCCAGCAGTTACGCGCGAGCGGGAGGGTATGAGCAGTACTTC CASSYARAGGYEQYF
NA TRBJ2-5 TRBV5-5 NA TGTGCCAGCAGCTGGAGGACGGCGGGATTTCAAGAGACCCAGTACTTC CASSWRTAGFQETQYF
NA TRBJ1-4 TRBV6-1 NA TGTGCCAGCAGTGAAGCGCGGTGGGGGCAGGCCTTTGCAACTAATGAAAAACTGTTTTTT CASSEARWGQAFATNEKLFF
TRBD1 TRBJ2-3 TRBV6-2/TRBV6-3 NA TGTGCCAGCAGTTACCCCCTGGACAGGACGCAGTATTTT CASSYPLDRTQYF
NA TRBJ2-1 TRBV5-1 NA TGCGCCAGCAGCGGCCCCGGGACCCGTAACAATGAGCAGTTCTTC CASSGPGTRNNEQFF
NA TRBJ2-4 TRBV12-3/TRBV12-4 NA TGTGCCAGCAGTTTACACGGCAGGGGCTTCCCAGTTCAGTACTTC CASSLHGRGFPVQYF
TRBD1 TRBJ2-7 TRBV5-1 NA TGCGCCAGCAGCTTGGCCTCCGGGACAGGAACCTACGAGCAGTACTTC CASSLASGTGTYEQYF